This paragraph reports one T cell receptor beta chain. Its target is not known. Repertoires were generated with immunoSEQ multiplex PCR, while TCRdb's copy carries only in-frame clones and drops some. This sample has roughly 25,000 clones, with 90% to 95% found just once. The data were taken from a study of T cells in localized non-small cell lung cancer. Study-level points and caveats: Higher blood T cell density tracked longer overall survival. Uninvolved adjacent lung showed the highest T cell clonality, exceeding tumor.

Trimming cost V 1 base and J 2 bases, with 9 bases left between them. The CDR3 is 14 residues long. Germline V gene lookup returns CDR1 MGHRA and CDR2 YSYEKL. Material: peripheral blood, obtained before any cancer treatment. The V and J genes are TRBV4-1 and TRBJ2-7; possible D gene TRBD2, 6 bases. The source of this sequence is a woman aged 40 to 75 with stage I lung adenocarcinoma. CDR3 sequence reads: CASSQAVAAYEQYF. CDR3 in DNA: TGCGCCAGCAGCCAAGCTGTAGCGGCCTACGAGCAGTACTTC.